Listed here is a single T cell receptor (beta chain). Sequenced by immunoSEQ multiplex PCR; TCRdb stores in-frame clones only, minus some. The sample yields about 170,000 clones, about 91% seen once. The sample is drawn from a study of control samples from healthy donors and cancer patients. V shed 1 base and J 3 bases; nucleotides not matched to a gene: 3. The length of the CDR3 is 15 residues. The germline gives CDR1 LGHDT, CDR2 YNNKEL (reference sequence). The clonotype was recovered from a woman in her thirties in good health. Sample: blood. The chain combines TRBV3-1 (or the pseudogene TRBV3-2) with TRBJ2-3; 8 bases agree with TRBD2. The CDR3 DNA follows: TGTGCCAGCAGCCAAGCGGGGGGGCTAACAGATACGCAGTATTTT. It codes for CASSQAGGLTDTQYF.